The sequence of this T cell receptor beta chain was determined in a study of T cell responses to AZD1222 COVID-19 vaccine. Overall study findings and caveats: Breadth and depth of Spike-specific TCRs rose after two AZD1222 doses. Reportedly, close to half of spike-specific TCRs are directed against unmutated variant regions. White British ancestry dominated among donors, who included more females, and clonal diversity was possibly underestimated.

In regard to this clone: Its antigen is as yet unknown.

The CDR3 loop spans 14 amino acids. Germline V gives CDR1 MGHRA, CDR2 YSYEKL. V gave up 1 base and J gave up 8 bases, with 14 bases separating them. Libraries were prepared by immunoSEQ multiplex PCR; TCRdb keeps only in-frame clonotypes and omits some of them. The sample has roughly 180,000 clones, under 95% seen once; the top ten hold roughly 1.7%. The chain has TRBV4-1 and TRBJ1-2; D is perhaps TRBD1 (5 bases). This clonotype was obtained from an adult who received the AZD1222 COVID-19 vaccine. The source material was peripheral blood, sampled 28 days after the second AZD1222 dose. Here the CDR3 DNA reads TGCGCCAGCAGCCAAGGGGCCGGGACCAGCGGCTACACCTTC. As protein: CASSQGAGTSGYTF.